Listed below are T cell receptor beta chains from one sample, sequenced in a study of blood T cell repertoires in COVID-19. Profiled with immunoSEQ multiplex PCR; TCRdb holds only in-frame clones, not every one. The sample consists of about 200,000 clones, 82% of them appearing once. The sequencing input was PBMCs or T cells enriched from blood (not recorded which). The origin of the receptors is a man between 35 and 55 years old who had recovered from COVID-19. The CDR3 runs from the conserved cysteine through the conserved F or W. The D gene is left open where the match is weak. The listing skips clone size in some rows; elsewhere it reads once, few, many or a size class.

size	V	D	J	CDR3	DNA
.	TRBV5-1	.	TRBJ1-2	CASSLVQATFYGYTF	TGCGCCAGCAGCTTGGTACAGGCAACCTTCTATGGCTACACCTTC
.	TRBV6-5	TRBD1	TRBJ1-5	CASSRQGFNQPQHF	TGTGCCAGCAGTCGACAGGGATTCAATCAGCCCCAGCATTTT
.	TRBV2	TRBD1	TRBJ2-1	CAGLRDREYNEQFF	TGTGCCGGACTCCGGGACAGGGAATACAATGAGCAGTTCTTC
.	TRBV10-1	.	TRBJ1-5	CASGKGLTVNQPQHF	TGCGCCAGCGGAAAAGGATTGACAGTCAATCAGCCCCAGCATTTT
.	TRBV27	.	TRBJ2-1	CASSFSSNEQFF	TGTGCCAGCAGTTTTTCTAGCAATGAGCAGTTCTTC
.	TRBV19	TRBD1	TRBJ1-5	CASSSDRGYNQPQHF	TGTGCCAGTAGTTCGGACAGGGGGTACAATCAGCCCCAGCATTTT
.	TRBV18	TRBD1	TRBJ2-1	CASSPQGADNEQFF	TGTGCCAGCTCACCGCAGGGGGCGGACAATGAGCAGTTCTTC
.	TRBV6-5	.	TRBJ2-1	CASSVFGSSYNEQFF	TGTGCCAGCAGCGTCTTTGGTAGCTCCTACAATGAGCAGTTCTTC
few	TRBV7-2	.	TRBJ1-2	CASSPGGGGPYGYTF	TGTGCCAGCAGCCCCGGTGGGGGGGGGCCTTATGGCTACACCTTC
medium-sized	TRBV4-1	.	TRBJ2-1	CASSPLAKRAGNEQFF	TGCGCCAGCAGCCCATTAGCGAAGAGGGCCGGTAATGAGCAGTTCTTC
.	TRBV7-8	.	TRBJ1-5	CASSFNDAYLNQPQHF	TGTGCCAGCAGCTTCAATGATGCTTATCTAAATCAGCCCCAGCATTTT
few	TRBV28	.	TRBJ2-1	CASSLHSTYNEQFF	TGTGCCAGCAGTTTACATTCTACCTACAATGAGCAGTTCTTC
.	TRBV9	.	TRBJ2-2	CASSPYWSSSGELFF	TGTGCCAGCAGCCCCTACTGGAGTAGCTCCGGGGAGCTGTTTTTT
.	TRBV27	TRBD1	TRBJ1-6	CASSLGQGASYRGRRSPLHF	TGTGCCAGCAGTTTGGGACAGGGGGCGAGTTACAGGGGGCGAAGGTCACCCCTCCACTTT
once	TRBV7-9	.	TRBJ1-2	CASSLRLGDSNYGYTF	TGTGCCAGCAGCTTAAGGTTAGGGGACTCTAACTATGGCTACACCTTC
.	TRBV9	TRBD2	TRBJ2-3	CASSGGTSGLTDTQYF	TGTGCCAGCAGCGGTGGGACTAGCGGATTGACAGATACGCAGTATTTT